The present T cell receptor beta chain was sequenced within a study of PD-L1 blockade in urothelial cancer. Study at large: There were a median of about 140,000 T cells in blood samples.

Produced via immunoSEQ multiplex PCR; TCRdb's table is partial and in-frame only. The sample yields around 120,000 clones, approximately 85% seen once. V dropped 8 bases and J dropped 4 bases, with 14 bases sitting between them. Germline-derived CDR1 and CDR2 are SNHLY and FYNNEI. The CDR3 has 13 amino acids. This chain links TRBV2 with TRBJ2-5, with D perhaps matching TRBD2 (5 bases). The sequenced sample was PBMCs, obtained around atezolizumab (anti-PD-L1) treatment. This receptor was identified in a middle-aged man with urothelial cancer. The CDR3 DNA reads as TGTGCCAGCTCTTTGCTCCTAGCAGAGACCCAGTACTTC. This translates into CASSLLLAETQYF.